The T cell receptor beta chain described here comes from a study of blood T cell repertoires in COVID-19. Across the study: Sites in the United States, Italy and Spain provided acute and convalescent COVID-19 samples.

Produced via immunoSEQ multiplex PCR; TCRdb's table is partial and in-frame only. The profile shows over 250,000 clones, roughly nine tenths of them singletons. The CDR3 has 16 amino acids. The germline V gene encodes CDR1 SGHDN and CDR2 FVKESK. V dropped 0 bases and J dropped 0 bases, with 11 bases sitting between them. The sample consisted of PBMCs or T cells enriched from blood (not recorded which). This chain uses TRBV14 with TRBJ1-2, with D perhaps TRBD1 (6 bases). The sequence came from a woman aged 18-29 years who had recovered from COVID-19. DNA of the CDR3: TGTGCCAGCAGCCAAGATGGGGGCTACTCTAACTATGGCTACACCTTC. As protein: CASSQDGGYSNYGYTF.